This T cell receptor (beta chain) was recovered during a study of graft-versus-host responses after intestinal transplantation. Overall study context: Every one of the recipients received anti-thymocyte globulin induction and afterwards took tacrolimus and steroids for around three years.

In its sample, this clone was seen once. Antigen: not known. The CDR3 length is 14 residues. V was shortened by 0 bases and J by 7 bases, with 10 bases between the two germline ends. The germline gives CDR1 LNHDA, CDR2 SQIVND (reference sequence). Whole-study results and caveats: GvH clone levels peaked in circulation, and this peak was associated with early post-transplant HvG declines.

Assay used: immunoSEQ multiplex PCR; TCRdb lists only in-frame clones, some missing. The sample has tens of thousands of clones, nearly 90% seen once. The J gene is TRBJ1-5, the V gene TRBV19; D gene uncertain. The source of this sequence is a human donor who was the organ donor for an intestinal transplant. Specimen: unstimulated CD8+ T cells sorted from spleen or lymph node cells, collected before transplant. This CDR3 reads CASSIEAGWQPQHF. The CDR3 DNA sequence: TGTGCCAGTAGTATAGAGGCGGGGTGGCAGCCCCAGCATTTT.